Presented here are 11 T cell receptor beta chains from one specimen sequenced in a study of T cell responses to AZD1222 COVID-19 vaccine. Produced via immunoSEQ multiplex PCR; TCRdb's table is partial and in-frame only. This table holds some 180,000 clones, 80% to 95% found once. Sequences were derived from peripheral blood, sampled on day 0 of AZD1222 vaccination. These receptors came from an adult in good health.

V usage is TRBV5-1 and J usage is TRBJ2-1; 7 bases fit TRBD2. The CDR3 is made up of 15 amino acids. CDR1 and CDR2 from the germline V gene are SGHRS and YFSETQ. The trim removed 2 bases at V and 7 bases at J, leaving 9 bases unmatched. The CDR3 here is CASSLGTFGGNEQFF. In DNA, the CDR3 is TGCGCCAGCAGCTTAGGGACTTTCGGGGGGAATGAGCAGTTCTTC.

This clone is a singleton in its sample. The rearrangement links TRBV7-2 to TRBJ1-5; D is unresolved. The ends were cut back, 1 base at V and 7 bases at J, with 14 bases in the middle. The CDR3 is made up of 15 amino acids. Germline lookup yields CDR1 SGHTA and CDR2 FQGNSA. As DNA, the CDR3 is TGTGCCAGCAGCTTAGATACGGCAGTAGGCCAGCCCCAGCATTTT. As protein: CASSLDTAVGQPQHF.

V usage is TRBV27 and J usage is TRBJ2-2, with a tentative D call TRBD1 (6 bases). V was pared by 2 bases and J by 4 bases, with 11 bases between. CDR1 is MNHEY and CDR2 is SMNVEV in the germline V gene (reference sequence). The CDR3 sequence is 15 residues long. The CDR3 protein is CASSLRGMATGELFF. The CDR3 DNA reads TGTGCCAGCAGTTTAAGGGGGATGGCCACCGGGGAGCTGTTTTTT.

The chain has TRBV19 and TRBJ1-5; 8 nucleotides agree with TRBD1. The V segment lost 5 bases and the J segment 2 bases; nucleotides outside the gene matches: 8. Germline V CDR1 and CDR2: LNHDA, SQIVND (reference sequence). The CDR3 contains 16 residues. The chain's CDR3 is CASSAGQGRGNQPQHF. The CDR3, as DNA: TGTGCCAGTAGTGCCGGACAGGGAAGGGGCAATCAGCCCCAGCATTTT.

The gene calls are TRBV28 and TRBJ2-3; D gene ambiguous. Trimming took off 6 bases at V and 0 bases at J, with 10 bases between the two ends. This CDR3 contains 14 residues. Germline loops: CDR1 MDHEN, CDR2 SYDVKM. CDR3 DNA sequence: TGTGCCAGCAGAGTGGGCCTAAGCACAGATACGCAGTATTTT. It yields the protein CASRVGLSTDTQYF.

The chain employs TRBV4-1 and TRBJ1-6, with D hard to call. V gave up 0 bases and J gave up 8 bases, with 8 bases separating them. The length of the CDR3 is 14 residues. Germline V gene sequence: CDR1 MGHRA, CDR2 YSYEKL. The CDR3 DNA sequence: TGCGCCAGCAGCCAAGACTTACGGGATTCACCCCTCCACTTT. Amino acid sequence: CASSQDLRDSPLHF.

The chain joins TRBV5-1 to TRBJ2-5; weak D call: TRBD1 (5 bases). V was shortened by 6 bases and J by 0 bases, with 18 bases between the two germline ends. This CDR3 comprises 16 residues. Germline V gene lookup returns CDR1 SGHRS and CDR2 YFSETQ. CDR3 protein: CASTIRGSRNQETQYF. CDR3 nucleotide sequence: TGCGCCAGCACCATTAGGGGCAGCCGGAACCAAGAGACCCAGTACTTC.

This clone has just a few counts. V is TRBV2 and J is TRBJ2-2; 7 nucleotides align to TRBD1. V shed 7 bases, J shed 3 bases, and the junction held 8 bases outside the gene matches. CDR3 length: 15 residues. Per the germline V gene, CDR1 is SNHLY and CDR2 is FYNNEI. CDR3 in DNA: TGTGCCAGCAACCCCAGGGGGTCATACACCGGGGAGCTGTTTTTT. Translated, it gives CASNPRGSYTGELFF.

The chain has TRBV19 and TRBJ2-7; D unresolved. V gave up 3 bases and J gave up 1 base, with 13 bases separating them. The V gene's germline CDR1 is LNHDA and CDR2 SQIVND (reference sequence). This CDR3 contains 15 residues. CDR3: CASSMPRPISYEQYF. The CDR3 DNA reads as TGTGCCAGTAGTATGCCGAGACCCATATCCTACGAGCAGTACTTC.

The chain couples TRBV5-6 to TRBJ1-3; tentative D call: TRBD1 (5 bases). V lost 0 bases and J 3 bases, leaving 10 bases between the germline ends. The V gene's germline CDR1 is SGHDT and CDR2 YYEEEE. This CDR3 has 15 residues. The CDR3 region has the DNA TGTGCCAGCAGCTTGGGGGGCAATTTTGGAAACACCATATATTTT. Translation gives CASSLGGNFGNTIYF.

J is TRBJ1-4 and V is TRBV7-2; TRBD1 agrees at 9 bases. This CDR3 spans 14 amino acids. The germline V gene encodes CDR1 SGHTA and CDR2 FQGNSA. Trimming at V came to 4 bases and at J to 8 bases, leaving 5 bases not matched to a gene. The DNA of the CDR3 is TGTGCCAGCAGCTCGGGACAGGGTCTCGAAAAACTGTTTTTT. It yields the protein CASSSGQGLEKLFF.